This T cell receptor (beta chain) was retrieved from a study of blood T cell repertoires in COVID-19. Repertoires were generated with immunoSEQ multiplex PCR, while TCRdb's copy carries only in-frame clones and drops some. Of under 250,000 clones listed, over 70% were seen once; the top ten hold around 7.9%. Germline V gives CDR1 SGDLS, CDR2 YYNGEE. Trimming pared 0 bases from V and 6 bases from J, leaving 10 bases between. The CDR3 contains 14 residues. The receptor was derived from a man aged 35 to 55 with active or convalescent COVID-19. The sample consisted of peripheral blood. This chain links TRBV9 with TRBJ2-1, with a possible D match to TRBD1 (6 bases). The CDR3 nucleotides read TGTGCCAGCAGCGTAGGGGGACAAGTCAATGAGCAGTTCTTC. It yields the protein CASSVGGQVNEQFF.